Below, 13 T cell receptor beta chains from the same sample are listed, as sequenced in a study of blood T cell repertoires in COVID-19. Some clones are missing from TCRdb's copy, which holds only in-frame ones; the method was immunoSEQ multiplex PCR. The sample holds 350,000 to 450,000 clones, around 84% seen once. The sequenced material came from peripheral blood. These receptors all come from a woman aged 18 to 35 with acute or convalescent COVID-19.

This chain connects TRBV30 to TRBJ1-2; the match to TRBD1 covers 8 bases. J gave up 5 bases and V 5 bases, and 7 bases lay outside the gene matches. Germline V gives CDR1 GTSNPN, CDR2 SVGIG (reference sequence). There are 13 residues in the CDR3. CDR3 loop: CAWSGQGLYGYTF. In nucleotides, the CDR3 is TGTGCCTGGTCCGGACAGGGACTATATGGCTACACCTTC.

This clone was counted only a few times. V gene TRBV6-5 combines with J gene TRBJ2-2; a possible D gene is TRBD1 (6 bases). Per the germline V gene, CDR1 is MNHEY and CDR2 is SVGAGI. Trimming took 2 bases from V and 1 from J, leaving 8 bases between them. The CDR3 covers 15 residues. The CDR3 bases are TGTGCCAGCAGTTACGTGGACAGGAACACCGGGGAGCTGTTTTTT. It yields the protein CASSYVDRNTGELFF.

The chain links TRBV11-2 to TRBJ1-6, with 9 bases identical to TRBD1. The V gene's germline CDR1 is SGHAT and CDR2 FQNNGV. Trimming took 1 base from V and 6 from J; bases not matched to a gene: 1. The CDR3 has 15 residues. In nucleotides, the CDR3 is TGTGCCAGCAGCTTAGGACAGGGGGGTAATTCACCCCTCCACTTT. Translating gives CASSLGQGGNSPLHF.

This clone was recorded once. This chain joins TRBV4-2 and TRBJ2-1; TRBD1 matches 9 bases. This CDR3 region has 15 residues. J lost 8 bases, V lost 1 base, and 6 bases had no gene match. CDR1 is LGHNA and CDR2 is YNFKEQ in the germline V gene. The CDR3 loop reads CASSQVEDRGYEQFF. The CDR3 bases are TGTGCCAGCAGCCAAGTTGAGGACAGGGGATATGAGCAGTTCTTC.

V gene TRBV28 combines with J gene TRBJ1-5; D might be TRBD1 (6 bases). The CDR3 has 14 amino acids. Per the germline V gene, CDR1 is MDHEN and CDR2 is SYDVKM. The germline V and J ends were trimmed by 6 bases and 7 bases, with 16 bases remaining between them. CDR3 region: CASSPRGLEQPQHF. In DNA, the CDR3 is TGTGCCAGCAGCCCTAGGGGGTTGGAACAGCCCCAGCATTTT.

The chain joins TRBV7-2 to TRBJ2-7; 9 nucleotides match TRBD1. This CDR3 contains 13 residues. V was pared by 5 bases and J by 6 bases, with 5 bases of the junction left unmatched. The V gene's germline CDR1 is SGHTA and CDR2 FQGNSA. In nucleotides, the CDR3 is TGTGCCAGCAGCCCCCAGGACAGGGGCGAGCAGTACTTC. This gives the protein CASSPQDRGEQYF.

This chain joins TRBV6-5 and TRBJ2-6; D is undetermined. The ends were cut back, 5 bases at V and 0 bases at J, with 5 bases in the middle. The CDR3 length is 14 residues. The germline gives CDR1 MNHEY, CDR2 SVGAGI. The CDR3 DNA is TGTGCCAGCAGTCCCCTCTCTGGGGCCAACGTCCTGACTTTC. Its translation is CASSPLSGANVLTF.

The chain's CDR3 is CASSLDPGWYGYTF. The CDR3 DNA sequence: TGCGCCAGCAGCTTGGACCCGGGGTGGTATGGCTACACCTTC. The chain recombines TRBV5-1 with TRBJ1-2; D not resolved. Germline V gene lookup returns CDR1 SGHRS and CDR2 YFSETQ. The germline V and J ends were trimmed by 0 bases and 5 bases, with 11 bases remaining between them. This CDR3 has 14 amino acids.

The rearrangement joins TRBV28 to TRBJ1-2; D perhaps matches TRBD1 (5 bases). V lost 0 bases and J lost 8, with 7 bases in between. The germline V gene encodes CDR1 MDHEN and CDR2 SYDVKM. CDR3 length: 12 amino acids. The CDR3 sequence: CASSLWGGGYTF. CDR3 nucleotide sequence: TGTGCCAGCAGTTTATGGGGGGGAGGCTACACCTTC.

The chain couples TRBV5-1 to TRBJ2-2, with D hard to call. CDR3 length: 14 residues. The V gene lost 5 bases and the J gene lost 4 bases, with 12 bases spanning the gap. Germline V gene sequence: CDR1 SGHRS, CDR2 YFSETQ. The CDR3 reads CASRPATGTGELFF. For the CDR3, the DNA is TGCGCCAGCAGGCCCGCTACGGGCACCGGGGAGCTGTTTTTT.

The V gene is TRBV2, the J gene TRBJ1-5; 12 bases are a match to TRBD1. The trim removed 6 bases at V and 7 bases at J, leaving 4 bases unmatched. CDR1 is SNHLY, CDR2 FYNNEI, per germline. The CDR3 extends over 14 amino acids. The CDR3 DNA reads as TGTGCCAGCAGACTGGGACAGGGGGCACAGCCCCAGCATTTT. Encoded protein: CASRLGQGAQPQHF.

In this sample, this clone turned up once. The chain couples TRBV12-3 or TRBV12-4 to TRBJ2-3, with D unresolved. Deletions cut 4 bases from V and 0 bases from J, with 5 bases between. This CDR3 has 13 residues. Here the CDR3 reads CASSSSSTDTQYF. The CDR3 bases are TGTGCCAGCAGTTCGTCTAGCACAGATACGCAGTATTTT.

The chain links TRBV3-1 (or the pseudogene TRBV3-2) to TRBJ2-3; 13 bases map to TRBD2. This CDR3 spans 17 amino acids. Per the germline V gene, CDR1 is LGHDT and CDR2 is YNNKEL (reference sequence). The V and J ends lost 1 base and 2 bases, in that order; junction bases with no gene match: 3. The CDR3 reads CASSQGTSGRVTDTQYF. The CDR3 DNA reads TGTGCCAGCAGCCAAGGAACTAGCGGGAGGGTCACAGATACGCAGTATTTT.